The T cell receptor (beta chain) under discussion was sequenced for a study of T cells in Graves' hyperthyroidism and ophthalmopathy. No progression to ophthalmopathy during 18 months of follow-up defined stable disease. As to this clonotype: Its antigen is currently unknown.

This CDR3 region has 14 residues. Trimming cost V 3 bases and J 5 bases, with 10 bases left between them. Germline loops: CDR1 KGHDR, CDR2 SFDVKD. There were TCR beta CDR3 regions amplified from RNA transcripts. The HTBI primer set drove a first-round RT-PCR of the TCR CDR3. In TCRdb, the multiplex PCR reads were re-called with MiXCR into one record per CDR3 protein. The sample yields more than 450,000 distinct CDR3 sequences, less than 15% seen once. Study outcomes and limitations: Stable hyperthyroidism was told apart from ophthalmopathy by a model built on 13 V-J features.

The chain employs TRBV24-1 and TRBJ1-5; D possibly corresponds to TRBD1 (6 bases). The source is a middle-aged woman with Graves' hyperthyroidism. The sequencing input was blood. In DNA form, the CDR3 reads TGTGCCACCAGTGATGTAAACAGGGATCAGCCCCAGCATTTT. This encodes CATSDVNRDQPQHF.